A few counts support the clone carrying this T cell receptor (beta chain). The CDR3 length is 15 residues. Germline lookup yields CDR1 SGHRS and CDR2 YFSETQ. V was trimmed by 4 bases and J by 8 bases, leaving 21 bases between them. Preparation of the TCRbeta library involved a method that used unique molecular identifiers. TCRdb redid the calling of the PCR reads with MiXCR, one entry per CDR3 protein. There are approximately 1,000,000 distinct CDR3 sequences in the sample; about 26% occur only once, and about 28% lies in the top ten. The sample comes from a study of T-cell reconstitution after alpha-beta-depleted transplantation in children.

The source material was PBMCs, mostly from graft donor cells, sampled 360 days after TCRalphabeta/CD19-depleted stem cell transplant. The chain employs TRBV5-1 and TRBJ1-2; D call uncertain. The sequence derives from a boy less than two years old who had a stem cell transplant for SCID, so the T cells may come from the graft donor. In DNA form, the CDR3 reads TGCGCCAGCAGCCCGGTCGGGGTTGGTCGTCGCGGCTACACCTTC. Encoded protein: CASSPVGVGRRGYTF. Variable domain in full (rest from reference TRBV5-1 and TRBJ1-2): KAGVTQTPRYLIKTRGQQVTLSCSPISGHRSVSWYQQTPGQGLQFLFEYFSETQRNKGNFPGRFSGRQFSNSRSEMNVSTLELGDSALYLCASSPVGVGRRGYTFGSGTRLTVV.